This TCR beta chain was sequenced during a study of T cell responses to AZD1222 COVID-19 vaccine. CDR3 size: 13 residues. Germline V gene lookup returns CDR1 MNHEY and CDR2 SVGAGI. The V end was cut by 5 bases, the J end by 5 bases, with 10 bases between. Of note for this clone: What it binds is unknown.

Points from the study as a whole: Increases in Spike-specific TCR breadth and depth were seen after two AZD1222 doses.

Some clones are missing from TCRdb's copy, which holds only in-frame ones; the method was immunoSEQ multiplex PCR. Among 95,000 to 100,000 clones listed, approximately 92% were seen once. The rearrangement links TRBV6-5 to TRBJ1-5; D not resolved. This receptor was obtained from an adult in good health. Sequences were derived from peripheral blood, sampled on day 0 of AZD1222 vaccination. The CDR3 region is CASSTRGHQPQHF. Written as DNA, the CDR3 is TGTGCCAGCAGTACCCGGGGTCATCAGCCCCAGCATTTT.